This TCR beta chain was observed in a study of blood T cell repertoires in COVID-19. Whole-study context: Samples of COVID-19 (acute and convalescent) were obtained from the United States, Italy and Spain.

Profiling relied on immunoSEQ multiplex PCR, and the TCRdb table lists in-frame clones only, not all of them. The top ten hold 4.5% to 6% of the sample, which has 100,000 to 150,000 clones, about 70% seen once. Germline CDR1 SQVTM, CDR2 ANQGSEA. CDR3 length: 15 residues. J was trimmed by 5 bases and V by 0 bases; bases with no gene match: 4. The J gene is TRBJ2-2, the V gene TRBV29-1; 9 bases are a match to TRBD1. The source material was peripheral blood. This receptor was obtained from a man older than 75 with COVID-19, enrolled during active disease. The CDR3 region is CSVEEVDRGTGELFF. CDR3 sequence (DNA): TGCAGCGTTGAAGAGGTAGACAGGGGGACCGGGGAGCTGTTTTTT.